These T cell receptor beta chains were read from a single sample in a study of T cell responses to AZD1222 COVID-19 vaccine. Sequencing used immunoSEQ multiplex PCR; TCRdb keeps in-frame clones, though not all of them. The sample has tens of thousands of clones; approximately 80% are singletons. This specimen was peripheral blood, taken on day 0 of AZD1222 vaccination. The receptors stem from an adult in good health. CDR3s include the opening cysteine and the closing phenylalanine or tryptophan. A D gene is named only where the DNA matches it firmly. Size tells how often a clone was seen (once, few, many) or the class of an expanded clone, and some rows leave it out.

CDR3nt: TGTGCCTGGTCGACCGGGGGTGGCTACACCTTC; CDR3aa: CAWSTGGGYTF; j_gene: TRBJ1-2; d_gene: .; v_gene: TRBV30; abundance: .
CDR3nt: TGCAGCGTTGGACAGGGACGGAACACTGAAGCTTTCTTT; CDR3aa: CSVGQGRNTEAFF; j_gene: TRBJ1-1; d_gene: TRBD1; v_gene: TRBV29-1; abundance: .
CDR3nt: TGTGCCAGCAGTGAAGGGTTGCACATTAGCACAGATACGCAGTATTTT; CDR3aa: CASSEGLHISTDTQYF; j_gene: TRBJ2-3; d_gene: .; v_gene: TRBV25-1; abundance: .
CDR3nt: TGTGCCAGCAGCGGTTCTTATGGCTATGGCTACACCTTC; CDR3aa: CASSGSYGYGYTF; j_gene: TRBJ1-2; d_gene: .; v_gene: TRBV5-6; abundance: .
CDR3nt: TGTGCCGCTGATGGAGGCTCCGAGGCCTACGAGCAGTACTTC; CDR3aa: CAADGGSEAYEQYF; j_gene: TRBJ2-7; d_gene: .; v_gene: TRBV7-9; abundance: once
CDR3nt: TGTGCCAGCAAGGAAGGTCGACAGACTAACTATGGCTACACCTTC; CDR3aa: CASKEGRQTNYGYTF; j_gene: TRBJ1-2; d_gene: .; v_gene: TRBV2; abundance: .
CDR3nt: TGCGCCAGCAGAACGGGGGCTCTCTCAACTAATGAAAAACTGTTTTTT; CDR3aa: CASRTGALSTNEKLFF; j_gene: TRBJ1-4; d_gene: .; v_gene: TRBV5-1; abundance: .
CDR3nt: TGTGCCAGCAGCCCCAGGGGCGGCTATGGCTACACCTTC; CDR3aa: CASSPRGGYGYTF; j_gene: TRBJ1-2; d_gene: .; v_gene: TRBV7-2; abundance: .
CDR3nt: TGTGCCAGCAGTTCGCATCACAACTATGGCTACACCTTC; CDR3aa: CASSSHHNYGYTF; j_gene: TRBJ1-2; d_gene: .; v_gene: TRBV28; abundance: once
CDR3nt: TGTGCCAGCAGTGCCTCCTACGAGCAGTACTTC; CDR3aa: CASSASYEQYF; j_gene: TRBJ2-7; d_gene: .; v_gene: TRBV2; abundance: .
CDR3nt: TGTGCCAGCAGTAAGACAGGGGGGACGGATGAAAAACTGTTTTTT; CDR3aa: CASSKTGGTDEKLFF; j_gene: TRBJ1-4; d_gene: TRBD1; v_gene: TRBV28; abundance: .
CDR3nt: TGTGCCAGCAGCTTGGGGGCCGTAAGGAGGAACACTGAAGCTTTCTTT; CDR3aa: CASSLGAVRRNTEAFF; j_gene: TRBJ1-1; d_gene: .; v_gene: TRBV5-4; abundance: few
CDR3nt: TGTGCCTGGACCAGGCCCTACGAGCAGTACTTC; CDR3aa: CAWTRPYEQYF; j_gene: TRBJ2-7; d_gene: .; v_gene: TRBV30; abundance: few
CDR3nt: TGTGCCAGCAGCTTAGTAGTCACCGGAGGCACAGATACGCAGTATTTT; CDR3aa: CASSLVVTGGTDTQYF; j_gene: TRBJ2-3; d_gene: .; v_gene: TRBV7-2; abundance: .
CDR3nt: TGTGCCAGCTCACCACGGGCGGAGCCGGGCGAGCAGTTCTTC; CDR3aa: CASSPRAEPGEQFF; j_gene: TRBJ2-1; d_gene: .; v_gene: TRBV18; abundance: .
CDR3nt: TGTGCCACCAGTGATTCGACAGCTTACGAGCAGTACTTC; CDR3aa: CATSDSTAYEQYF; j_gene: TRBJ2-7; d_gene: .; v_gene: TRBV24-1; abundance: few
CDR3nt: TGCGCCAGCAGCCAACAACAGGGAGCTAATGAAAAACTGTTTTTT; CDR3aa: CASSQQQGANEKLFF; j_gene: TRBJ1-4; d_gene: .; v_gene: TRBV5-1; abundance: .
CDR3nt: TGTGCCAGCAGCTCTTCGACAGGAGGGGTTGGAGCTTTCTTT; CDR3aa: CASSSSTGGVGAFF; j_gene: TRBJ1-1; d_gene: .; v_gene: TRBV7-6; abundance: .
CDR3nt: TGTGCCAGTGCGCACCTAGCTTCCTACGAGCAGTACTTC; CDR3aa: CASAHLASYEQYF; j_gene: TRBJ2-7; d_gene: .; v_gene: TRBV19; abundance: .
CDR3nt: TGTGCCACCAGGGGCTCCTACAATGAGCAGTTCTTC; CDR3aa: CATRGSYNEQFF; j_gene: TRBJ2-1; d_gene: .; v_gene: TRBV15; abundance: .
CDR3nt: TGTGCCAGCAGTTACTCCGACAAGGGCCCAAGGCCCCAGCATTTT; CDR3aa: CASSYSDKGPRPQHF; j_gene: TRBJ1-5; d_gene: .; v_gene: TRBV6-5; abundance: .
CDR3nt: TGCGCCAGCAGCTTGGAAGCCAGGAATGAAGCTTTCTTT; CDR3aa: CASSLEARNEAFF; j_gene: TRBJ1-1; d_gene: .; v_gene: TRBV5-1; abundance: .
CDR3nt: TGCGCCAGCAGCCCCTCGAGCAGGGGGCTTGGTGGCTACACCTTC; CDR3aa: CASSPSSRGLGGYTF; j_gene: TRBJ1-2; d_gene: TRBD1; v_gene: TRBV10-1; abundance: few
CDR3nt: TGTGCCACCAGGCAGGGGGGACAAGAGACCCAGTACTTC; CDR3aa: CATRQGGQETQYF; j_gene: TRBJ2-5; d_gene: .; v_gene: TRBV24-1; abundance: .
CDR3nt: TGTAGTTCAGGGGGGACCACTGAAGCTTTCTTT; CDR3aa: CSSGGTTEAFF; j_gene: TRBJ1-1; d_gene: TRBD1; v_gene: TRBV27; abundance: .
CDR3nt: TGTGCCACCTCCCTACGTGAAGCATACGAGCAGTACTTC; CDR3aa: CATSLREAYEQYF; j_gene: TRBJ2-7; d_gene: .; v_gene: TRBV6-5; abundance: .